Listed below are T cell receptor beta chains from one sample, sequenced in a study of shared clonotypes between healthy human individuals. TCRdb's table, derived via immunoSEQ multiplex PCR, lists solely in-frame clones and lacks some. The table shows around 690,000 clones, with less than 95% occurring only once. Sequencing used memory CD8+ T cells from PBMCs. Receptor source: a man between 18 and 29 years old in good health. Some clones in this sample may be carry-over from other donors' samples. Each CDR3 is given with its conserved first and last residue. The D gene is left open where the match is weak. Size is omitted from some rows. Given values are once, few, many or a class for expanded clones.

j_gene | v_gene | abundance | d_gene | CDR3aa | CDR3nt
TRBJ2-7 | TRBV5-4 | . | . | CASSSSPSSLTYYEQYF | TGTGCCAGCAGCTCATCCCCGAGCAGTTTGACCTACTACGAGCAGTACTTC
TRBJ2-7 | TRBV28 | . | . | CASSPLRAGAYEQYF | TGTGCCAGCAGTCCCCTTCGGGCAGGGGCCTACGAGCAGTACTTC
TRBJ2-7 | TRBV4-3 | . | TRBD2 | CASSQVGGSSYEQYF | TGCGCCAGCAGCCAAGTCGGCGGGAGCTCCTACGAGCAGTACTTC
TRBJ2-1 | TRBV4-3 | . | . | CASSQGGTSSYNEQFF | TGCGCCAGCAGCCAAGGGGGCACCAGCTCCTACAATGAGCAGTTCTTC
TRBJ2-1 | TRBV13 | . | TRBD2 | CASSLLTSGLDLLDEQFF | TGTGCCAGCAGCTTACTGACTAGCGGGCTGGACCTTCTCGATGAGCAGTTCTTC
TRBJ2-1 | TRBV28 | . | . | CASSSRSLAQNNEQFF | TGTGCCAGCAGCTCTCGCTCACTAGCCCAGAACAATGAGCAGTTCTTC
TRBJ2-7 | TRBV4-1 | once | TRBD2 | CASSHLRLAETYEQYF | TGCGCCAGCAGCCACCTTAGACTAGCGGAAACCTACGAGCAGTACTTC
TRBJ2-7 | TRBV9 | . | . | CASSVGPGANEQYF | TGTGCCAGCAGCGTAGGTCCGGGGGCAAACGAGCAGTACTTC
TRBJ2-1 | TRBV5-6 | . | . | CASSLRRSYNEQFF | TGTGCCAGCAGCTTGAGGCGCTCCTACAATGAGCAGTTCTTC
TRBJ2-1 | TRBV11-2 | . | . | CASSSPKLARPYNEQFF | TGTGCCAGCAGCTCCCCTAAACTAGCCAGGCCCTACAATGAGCAGTTCTTC
TRBJ1-4 | TRBV7-9 | . | TRBD1 | CAINRGVNLNEKLFF | TGTGCCATCAACAGGGGCGTCAATTTAAATGAAAAACTGTTTTTT
TRBJ2-1 | TRBV7-9 | . | TRBD2 | CASSFITSGNEQFF | TGTGCCAGCAGCTTTATCACTAGCGGGAATGAGCAGTTCTTC
TRBJ2-5 | TRBV6-4 | . | . | CASSTSRDGIQSTQYF | TGTGCCAGCAGTACGTCCCGGGACGGGATACAGTCGACCCAGTACTTC
TRBJ2-7 | TRBV14 | . | TRBD1 | CASSLLTGAYEQYF | TGTGCCAGCAGCCTGCTGACAGGGGCCTACGAGCAGTACTTC
TRBJ1-1 | TRBV6-5 | . | . | CASQAGNTEAFF | TGTGCCAGTCAGGCGGGGAACACTGAAGCTTTCTTT
TRBJ2-2 | TRBV7-9 | . | TRBD2 | CASPGTRGTGELFF | TGTGCCAGCCCCGGGACTAGGGGGACCGGGGAGCTGTTTTTT
TRBJ2-7 | TRBV27 | . | . | CASSLSSSVNRAYEQYF | TGTGCCAGCAGTTTATCGAGTTCGGTTAATCGAGCCTACGAGCAGTACTTC
TRBJ2-3 | TRBV5-1 | . | TRBD2 | CASSLDRLAALTDTQYF | TGCGCCAGCAGCTTGGACCGACTAGCGGCTCTCACAGATACGCAGTATTTT
TRBJ1-2 | TRBV6-1 | . | . | CASSQRLETAYGYTF | TGTGCCAGCAGTCAACGACTGGAGACGGCCTATGGCTACACCTTC
TRBJ2-7 | TRBV27 | . | . | CASMRGRSYEQYF | TGTGCCAGCATGAGAGGCAGGTCCTACGAGCAGTACTTC
TRBJ2-1 | TRBV27 | once | TRBD2 | CASSLPSLAGGIDEQFF | TGTGCCAGCAGTTTACCGTCCCTAGCGGGAGGGATCGATGAGCAGTTCTTC
TRBJ2-1 | TRBV18 | . | . | CASSPDAGVNEQFF | TGTGCCAGCTCACCGGATGCAGGGGTGAATGAGCAGTTCTTC
TRBJ2-3 | TRBV11-1 | . | . | CASSLARGGAFTDTQYF | TGTGCCAGCAGCTTAGCGCGAGGGGGTGCGTTCACAGATACGCAGTATTTT
TRBJ2-1 | TRBV27 | many | . | CASSLYSRGLSNEQFF | TGTGCCAGCAGTTTATACTCGCGGGGGCTTTCCAATGAGCAGTTCTTC
TRBJ2-7 | TRBV7-9 | . | . | CASSLGTPRSAETTYEQYF | TGTGCCAGCAGCTTAGGAACACCGCGTTCAGCGGAGACGACCTACGAGCAGTACTTC
TRBJ1-2 | TRBV7-2 | . | . | CASINPPQTNYGYTF | TGTGCCAGCATCAACCCCCCACAGACAAACTATGGCTACACCTTC
TRBJ2-1 | TRBV28 | . | . | CASSLDEQFF | TGTGCCAGCAGTTTAGATGAGCAGTTCTTC